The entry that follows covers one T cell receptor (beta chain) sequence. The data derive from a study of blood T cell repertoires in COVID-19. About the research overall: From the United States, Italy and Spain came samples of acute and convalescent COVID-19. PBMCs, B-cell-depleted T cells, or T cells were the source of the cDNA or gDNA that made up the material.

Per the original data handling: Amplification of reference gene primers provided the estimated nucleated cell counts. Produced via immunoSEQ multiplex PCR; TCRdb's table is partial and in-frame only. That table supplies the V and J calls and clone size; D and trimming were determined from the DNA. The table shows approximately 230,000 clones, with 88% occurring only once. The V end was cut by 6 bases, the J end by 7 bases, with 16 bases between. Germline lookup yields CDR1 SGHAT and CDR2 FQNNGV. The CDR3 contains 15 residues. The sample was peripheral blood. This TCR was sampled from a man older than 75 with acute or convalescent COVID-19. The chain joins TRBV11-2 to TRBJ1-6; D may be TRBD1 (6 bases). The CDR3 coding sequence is TGTGCCAGCAGTCCTACGCAGGGGTCGAATTCACCCCTCCACTTT. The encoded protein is CASSPTQGSNSPLHF.